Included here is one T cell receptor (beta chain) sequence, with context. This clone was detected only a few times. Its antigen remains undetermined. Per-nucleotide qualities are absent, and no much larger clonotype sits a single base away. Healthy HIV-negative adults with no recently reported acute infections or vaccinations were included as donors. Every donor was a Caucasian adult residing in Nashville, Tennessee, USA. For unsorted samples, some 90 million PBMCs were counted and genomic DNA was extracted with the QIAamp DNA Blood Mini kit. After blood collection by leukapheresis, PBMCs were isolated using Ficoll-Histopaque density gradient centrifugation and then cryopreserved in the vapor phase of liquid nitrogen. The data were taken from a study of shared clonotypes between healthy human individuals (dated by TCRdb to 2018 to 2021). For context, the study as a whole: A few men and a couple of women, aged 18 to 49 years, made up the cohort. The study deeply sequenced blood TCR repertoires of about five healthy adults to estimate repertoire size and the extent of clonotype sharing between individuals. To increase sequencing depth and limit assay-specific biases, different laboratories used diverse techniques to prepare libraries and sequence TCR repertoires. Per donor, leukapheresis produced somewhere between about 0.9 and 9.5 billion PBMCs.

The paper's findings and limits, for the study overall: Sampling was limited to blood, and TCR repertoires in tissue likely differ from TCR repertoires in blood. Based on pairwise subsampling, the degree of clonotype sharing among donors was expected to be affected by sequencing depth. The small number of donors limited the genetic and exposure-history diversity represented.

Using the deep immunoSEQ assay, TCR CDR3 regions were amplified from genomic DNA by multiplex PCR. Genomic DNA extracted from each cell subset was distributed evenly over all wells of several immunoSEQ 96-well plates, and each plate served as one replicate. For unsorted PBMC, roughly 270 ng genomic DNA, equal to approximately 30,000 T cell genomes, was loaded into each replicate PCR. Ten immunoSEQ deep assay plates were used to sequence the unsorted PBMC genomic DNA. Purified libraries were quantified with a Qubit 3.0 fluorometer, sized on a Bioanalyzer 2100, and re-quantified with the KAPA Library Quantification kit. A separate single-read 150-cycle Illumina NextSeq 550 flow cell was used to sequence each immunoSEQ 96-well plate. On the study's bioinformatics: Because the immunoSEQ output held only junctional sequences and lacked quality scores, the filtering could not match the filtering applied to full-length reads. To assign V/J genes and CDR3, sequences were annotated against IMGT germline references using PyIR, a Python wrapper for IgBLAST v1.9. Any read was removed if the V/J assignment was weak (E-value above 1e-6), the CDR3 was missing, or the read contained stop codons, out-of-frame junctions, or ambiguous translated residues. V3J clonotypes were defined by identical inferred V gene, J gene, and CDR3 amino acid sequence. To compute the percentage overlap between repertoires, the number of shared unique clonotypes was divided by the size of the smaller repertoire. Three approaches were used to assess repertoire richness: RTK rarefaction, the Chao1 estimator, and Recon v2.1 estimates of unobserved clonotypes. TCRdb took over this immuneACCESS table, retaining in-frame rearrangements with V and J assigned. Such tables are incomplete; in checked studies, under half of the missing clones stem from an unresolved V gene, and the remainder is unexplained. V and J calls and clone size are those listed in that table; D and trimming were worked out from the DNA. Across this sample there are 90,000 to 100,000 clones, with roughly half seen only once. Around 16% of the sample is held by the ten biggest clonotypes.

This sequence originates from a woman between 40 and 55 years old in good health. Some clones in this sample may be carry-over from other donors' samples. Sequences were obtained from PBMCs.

The CDR3 in this case is CASSPGTGLGGKLFF. In nucleotides, the sequence is TGTGCCAGCAGTCCCGGGACAGGGCTGGGAGGGAAACTGTTTTTT. In this chain, TRBV6-6 is recombined with TRBJ1-4, with 9 bases matching TRBD1. The CDR3 sequence holds 15 residues, the cysteine and phenylalanine included. Kept here is only the CDR3 DNA, which spans 45 bases and is read in frame from base 1. The germline V gene (reference sequence) sets CDR1 to MNHNY and CDR2 to SVGAGI. V is pruned by 5 bases and J by 11 bases, leaving 12 bases of the junction without a gene match.